What follows describes a single T cell receptor beta chain. The CDR3 loop spans 14 amino acids. V was trimmed by 5 bases and J by 3 bases, leaving 16 bases between them. CDR1 is GTSNPN and CDR2 is SVGIG in the germline V gene (reference sequence). This specimen belongs to a study of OX40 agonist ivuxolimab in advanced cancers. Method: immunoSEQ multiplex PCR; TCRdb's copy keeps in-frame clones and lacks some. The sample carries 20,000 to 25,000 clones, approximately 70% recorded once. The sequence came from an adult with an advanced solid tumor such as melanoma, head and neck, liver or kidney cancer. The source was CD4+ or CD8+ T cells sorted from blood, collected in a trial of the OX40 agonist ivuxolimab. V and J are TRBV30 and TRBJ1-1; D is unresolved. This CDR3 is CAWGLAGQDTEAFF. The CDR3 DNA sequence: TGTGCCTGGGGTTTAGCGGGCCAGGACACTGAAGCTTTCTTT.